This TCR beta chain was recorded in a study of blood T cell repertoires in COVID-19. Study overall: COVID-19 samples collected from the United States, Italy and Spain covered acute and convalescent phases. From T cells, B-cell-depleted T cells, or PBMCs came the material, which was cDNA or gDNA.

CDR3 length equals 13 residues. The J segment lost 6 bases and the V segment lost 1 base, leaving 1 base of the junction unmatched. The germline CDR1 and CDR2 sequences are KGHSH and LQKENI. In the study's own analysis: Estimation of nucleated cell counts relied on the amplification of reference gene primers. The data were produced by immunoSEQ multiplex PCR, yet TCRdb's version contains in-frame clones alone and is incomplete. The V and J calls and clone size were taken over from that table, and D and trimming were inferred from the DNA. The sample consists of under 95,000 clones, more than 85% of them appearing once.

The source is a middle-aged man with acute or convalescent COVID-19. This chain uses TRBV18 with TRBJ1-2; 8 nucleotides align to TRBD1. Sequencing used peripheral blood. For the CDR3, the DNA is TGTGCCAGCTCACCACTGACAGGGGATGGCTACACCTTC. This translates into CASSPLTGDGYTF.